The clone carrying this TCR beta chain was seen many times. What it recognizes is unknown. This entry is derived from a study of CD8+CD57+ T cells in acquired aplastic anemia. For the study at large: DNA recovered from sorted CD4+ and CD8+ cells had a mean of around 3.3 ug. General study findings and limits: No significant difference in CD8+ Simpson's diversity was found between patients and controls. Around 29 shared CD8+ CDR3s appeared highly expressed within patients' immunodominant clones.

Trimming removed 4 bases from V and 4 bases from J, with 16 bases in between. The CDR3 is 15 amino acids. The germline gives CDR1 PRHDT, CDR2 FYEKMQ (reference sequence). Patients sequenced had flow cytometry evidence of CD8+CD57+ cell expansion. The TCR beta profiling, which covered VDJ combination and CDR3 sequence, was carried out using genomic DNA as the template. From the reads, TCRdb called clonotypes with MiXCR, one entry per CDR3 protein. The sample holds approximately 220,000 distinct CDR3 sequences, under 50% seen once. This receptor was obtained from a human donor with aplastic anemia. Input material: sorted CD4+, CD8+, or CD8+CD57+ T cells (not recorded which) from PBMCs. The chain has TRBV13 and TRBJ2-5, with D possibly TRBD1 on 5 matching bases. The CDR3 spells CASSSEGEFGETQYF. In nucleotides, the CDR3 is TGTGCCAGCAGCTCGGAAGGGGAATTCGGAGAGACCCAGTACTTC.